Shown below are 12 T cell receptor beta chains from a single sample sequenced in a study of response to subunit inactivated influenza vaccine. TCRdb independently ran MiXCR on the RT-PCR reads; one entry per CDR3 protein. The sample holds around 160,000 distinct CDR3 sequences, under 13% seen once. Specimen: non-naive T cells sorted from PBMCs, collected more than 35 days after vaccination. The receptor set was obtained from a man aged 50-59 years who received an inactivated influenza vaccine.

This clonotype has more than one count but fewer than ten. The chain has TRBV20-1 and TRBJ2-3, with 7 bases identical to TRBD1. Per the germline V gene, CDR1 is DFQATT and CDR2 is SNEGSKA (reference sequence). V shed 3 bases, J shed 4 bases, and the junction held 7 bases outside the gene matches. CDR3 length: 14 residues. CDR3 bases: TGCAGTGCTAGTATCGCACAGGGGTCAGATACGCAGTATTTT. Protein: CSASIAQGSDTQYF.

This clonotype was recorded many times. The genes are TRBV12-3 or TRBV12-4 and TRBJ2-3; 16 nucleotides agree with TRBD2. CDR3 size: 20 residues. The V segment lost 5 bases and the J segment 0 bases; nucleotides outside the gene matches: 11. In DNA form, the CDR3 reads TGTGCCAGCAGTCAAACGCCGGGACTAGCGGGGGGGGCTAGCACAGATACGCAGTATTTT. Protein: CASSQTPGLAGGASTDTQYF.

The chain is built from TRBV5-1 and TRBJ2-7, with TRBD2 identical over 7 bases. The CDR3 loop spans 15 amino acids. The V gene's germline CDR1 is SGHRS and CDR2 YFSETQ. Trimming took 6 bases from V and 4 from J; bases not matched to a gene: 13. The CDR3: CASNPFGISGYEQYF. CDR3 bases: TGCGCCAGCAACCCTTTCGGAATTAGCGGGTACGAGCAGTACTTC.

CDR3 DNA sequence: TGCAGTGCTCGACAGGGGGTCTCCTACGAGCAGTACTTC. This sequence encodes CSARQGVSYEQYF. This sequence joins TRBV20-1 and TRBJ2-7; 9 nucleotides align to TRBD1. The length of the CDR3 is 13 residues. Germline CDR1 is DFQATT and CDR2 is SNEGSKA (reference sequence). Losses at the gene ends were 5 bases for V and 0 bases for J; bases not matched to a gene: 2.

The chain is built from TRBV7-2 and TRBJ2-1; no clear D. The germline V gene encodes CDR1 SGHTA and CDR2 FQGNSA. Trimming shortened V by 1 base and J by 0 bases, and 7 bases separated the two germline ends. This CDR3 has 15 residues. CDR3 sequence reads: CASSLVGFSYNEQFF. CDR3 DNA: TGTGCCAGCAGCTTAGTAGGGTTCTCCTACAATGAGCAGTTCTTC.

Ten or more counts support this clonotype. V and J are TRBV7-9 and TRBJ1-5, with D possibly matching TRBD1 (5 bases). Germline loops: CDR1 SEHNR, CDR2 FQNEAQ (reference sequence). The CDR3 sequence is 13 residues long. Trimming shortened V by 6 bases and J by 9 bases, and 15 bases separated the two germline ends. The CDR3 is CASRRDGRAPQHF. The CDR3 bases are TGTGCCAGCAGGCGGGACGGCCGTGCGCCCCAGCATTTT.

The chain couples TRBV20-1 to TRBJ1-1; weak D call: TRBD1 (6 bases). V shed 0 bases and J shed 4 bases, with 12 bases lying between them. Germline CDR1 DFQATT, CDR2 SNEGSKA (reference sequence). This CDR3 has 14 amino acids. The chain's CDR3 is CSARDTQGFTEAFF. Written as DNA, the CDR3 is TGCAGTGCTAGAGATACACAGGGTTTCACTGAAGCTTTCTTT.

Points on this clonotype: A much larger clone sits a single nucleotide away, making a read error possible. The CDR3 nucleotides read TGTGCCGGCAAAAGGGGCAGTCGGGATACGCAGTATTTT. This gives the protein CAGKRGSRDTQYF. V usage is TRBV28 and J usage is TRBJ2-3, with D tentatively TRBD1 (5 bases). The ends were cut back, 11 bases at V and 6 bases at J, with 18 bases in the middle. This CDR3 spans 13 amino acids. Germline loops: CDR1 MDHEN, CDR2 SYDVKM. Filled out from reference TRBV28 and TRBJ2-3, the complete variable domain reads DVKVTQSSRYLVKRTGEKVFLECVQDMDHENMFWYRQDPGLGLRLIYFSYDVKMKEKGDIPEGYSVSREKKERFSLILESASTNQTSMYLCAGKRGSRDTQYFGPGTRLTVL.

Concerning this clonotype itself: Germline and junction disagree at one end, which may indicate a read error. The chain couples TRBV29-1 to TRBJ2-5; the D gene is possibly TRBD2 (6 bases). CDR3 size: 13 residues. Germline-derived CDR1 and CDR2 are SQVTM and ANQGSEA. The CDR3 nucleotides are TGCAGCGCTGAACCCTGCGGGGCAGAGACCCAGTACTTC. Protein product: CSAEPCGAETQYF.

This clonotype was detected only a few times. The V and J genes are TRBV12-3 or TRBV12-4 and TRBJ2-7; TRBD2 matches 7 bases. The CDR3 has 13 amino acids. The junction had 4 bases not matched to a gene; V was cut back by 3 bases and J by 5 bases. CDR3 amino acids: CASSLAGVHEQYF. DNA for the CDR3: TGTGCCAGCAGTTTGGCGGGAGTCCACGAGCAGTACTTC.

This clonotype was seen a handful of times. The rearrangement joins TRBV28 to TRBJ1-6; 10 bases fit TRBD1. Per germline, CDR1 MDHEN and CDR2 SYDVKM. Trimming took 3 bases from V and 7 from J; bases not matched to a gene: 12. This CDR3 has 18 amino acids. This CDR3 is CASSFRQSWDRGNSPLHF. CDR3 bases: TGTGCCAGCAGTTTTAGACAGTCCTGGGACAGGGGCAATTCACCCCTCCACTTT. The full variable domain, in which reference TRBV28 and TRBJ1-6 provide the parts outside the CDR3, is DVKVTQSSRYLVKRTGEKVFLECVQDMDHENMFWYRQDPGLGLRLIYFSYDVKMKEKGDIPEGYSVSREKKERFSLILESASTNQTSMYLCASSFRQSWDRGNSPLHFGNGTRLTVT.

The chain links TRBV5-1 to TRBJ1-2, with a possible D match to TRBD1 (5 bases). This CDR3 spans 15 amino acids. Per germline, CDR1 SGHRS and CDR2 YFSETQ. V was shortened by 0 bases and J by 0 bases, with 9 bases between the two germline ends. CDR3 sequence (DNA): TGCGCCAGCAGCTTGGCCAGGGCATCTAACTATGGCTACACCTTC. As protein: CASSLARASNYGYTF.